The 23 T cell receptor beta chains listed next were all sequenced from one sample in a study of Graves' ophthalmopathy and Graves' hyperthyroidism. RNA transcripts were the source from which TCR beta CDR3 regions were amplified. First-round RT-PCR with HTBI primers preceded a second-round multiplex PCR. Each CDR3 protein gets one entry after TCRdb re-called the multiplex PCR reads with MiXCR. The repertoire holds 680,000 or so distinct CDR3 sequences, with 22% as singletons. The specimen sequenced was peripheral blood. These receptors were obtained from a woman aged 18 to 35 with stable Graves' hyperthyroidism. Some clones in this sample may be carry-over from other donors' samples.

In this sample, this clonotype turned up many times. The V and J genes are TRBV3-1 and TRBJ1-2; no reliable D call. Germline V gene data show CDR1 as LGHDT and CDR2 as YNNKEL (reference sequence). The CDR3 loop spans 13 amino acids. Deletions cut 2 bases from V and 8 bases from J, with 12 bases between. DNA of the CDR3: TGTGCCAGCAGCCAAATAAGACGGGGAGGCTACACCTTC. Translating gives CASSQIRRGGYTF.

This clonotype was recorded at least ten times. CDR3 sequence (DNA): TGTGCCAGTAGTATCTCAGGTTACCCTGGGGCCAACGTCCTGACTTTC. Translation: CASSISGYPGANVLTF. The chain combines TRBV19 with TRBJ2-6, with no clear D. The CDR3 consists of 16 residues. CDR1 is LNHDA and CDR2 is SQIVND in the germline V gene (reference sequence). Trimming removed 3 bases at V and 2 bases at J, with 11 bases between.

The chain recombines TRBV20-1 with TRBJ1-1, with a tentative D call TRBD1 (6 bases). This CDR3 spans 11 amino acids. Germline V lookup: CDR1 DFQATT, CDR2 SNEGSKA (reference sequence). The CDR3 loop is CSEGGIGEAFF. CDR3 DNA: TGCAGCGAGGGGGGCATTGGTGAAGCTTTCTTT.

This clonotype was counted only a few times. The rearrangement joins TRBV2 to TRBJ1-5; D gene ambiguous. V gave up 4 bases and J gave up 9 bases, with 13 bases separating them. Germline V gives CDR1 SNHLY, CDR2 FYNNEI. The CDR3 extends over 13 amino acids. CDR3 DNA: TGTGCCAGCAGTGCCCTGGCTGAGTGGCCCCAGCATTTT. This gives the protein CASSALAEWPQHF.

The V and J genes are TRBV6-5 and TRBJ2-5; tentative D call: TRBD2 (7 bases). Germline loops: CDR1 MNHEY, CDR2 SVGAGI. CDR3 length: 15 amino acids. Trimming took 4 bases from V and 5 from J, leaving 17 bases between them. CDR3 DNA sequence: TGTGCCAGCAGTTTCCTCGCGCGGGGGCGGGAGACCCAGTACTTC. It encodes CASSFLARGRETQYF.

CDR3 protein: CSAQREVNTGELFF. DNA for the CDR3: TGCAGTGCCCAGCGGGAGGTCAACACCGGGGAGCTGTTTTTT. This chain uses TRBV20-1 with TRBJ2-2, with 9 positions matching TRBD2. V was clipped by 6 bases and J by 2 bases; unmatched bases: 4. This CDR3 region has 14 residues. The V gene's germline CDR1 is DFQATT and CDR2 SNEGSKA (reference sequence).

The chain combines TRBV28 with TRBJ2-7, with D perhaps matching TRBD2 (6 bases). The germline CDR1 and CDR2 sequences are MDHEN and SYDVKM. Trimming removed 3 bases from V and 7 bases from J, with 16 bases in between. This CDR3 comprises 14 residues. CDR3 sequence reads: CASSFVGLPKEQYF. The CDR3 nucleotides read TGTGCCAGCAGTTTCGTGGGACTCCCGAAAGAGCAGTACTTC.

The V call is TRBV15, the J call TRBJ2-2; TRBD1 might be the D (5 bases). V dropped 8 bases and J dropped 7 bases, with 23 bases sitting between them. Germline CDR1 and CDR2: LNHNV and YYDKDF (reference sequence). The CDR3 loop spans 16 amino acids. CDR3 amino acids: CATSQPQGKLGGELFF. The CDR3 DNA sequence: TGTGCCACCTCACAACCCCAGGGAAAATTGGGCGGGGAGCTGTTTTTT.

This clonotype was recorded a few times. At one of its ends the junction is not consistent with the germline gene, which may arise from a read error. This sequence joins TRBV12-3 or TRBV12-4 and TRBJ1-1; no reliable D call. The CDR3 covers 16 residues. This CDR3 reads CASSFPGVELNTETFF. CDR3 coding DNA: TGTGCCAGCAGTTTCCCAGGCGTAGAACTGAACACTGAAACTTTCTTT.

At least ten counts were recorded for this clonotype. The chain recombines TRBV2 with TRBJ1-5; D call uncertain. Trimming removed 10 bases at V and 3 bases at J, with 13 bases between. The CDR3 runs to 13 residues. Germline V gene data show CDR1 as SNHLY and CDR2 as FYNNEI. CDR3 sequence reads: CATSMIFNQPQHF. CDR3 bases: TGTGCCACCTCGATGATTTTCAATCAGCCCCAGCATTTT.

CDR3 bases: TGTGCCAGCAGCGTATCAGGGACACCCAATCAGCCCCAGCATTTT. This gives the protein CASSVSGTPNQPQHF. The chain couples TRBV9 to TRBJ1-5, with D possibly TRBD1 on 6 matching bases. Looked up from germline, CDR1 is SGDLS and CDR2 is YYNGEE. The ends were cut back, 1 base at V and 3 bases at J, with 11 bases in the middle. This CDR3 contains 15 residues.

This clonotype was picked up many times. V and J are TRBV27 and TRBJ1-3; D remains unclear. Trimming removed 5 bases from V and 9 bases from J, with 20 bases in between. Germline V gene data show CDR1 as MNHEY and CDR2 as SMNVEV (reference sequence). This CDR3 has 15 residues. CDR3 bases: TGTGCCAGCAGTCCCTCTAGATGGCCGAGGAGCACCATATATTTT. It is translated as CASSPSRWPRSTIYF.

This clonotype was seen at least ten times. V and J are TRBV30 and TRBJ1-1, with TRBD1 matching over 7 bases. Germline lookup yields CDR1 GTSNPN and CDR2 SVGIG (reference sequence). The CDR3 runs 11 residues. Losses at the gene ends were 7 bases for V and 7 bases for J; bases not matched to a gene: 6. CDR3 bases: TGTGCCTACGGGACAGTGAATGAAGCTTTCTTT. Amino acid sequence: CAYGTVNEAFF.

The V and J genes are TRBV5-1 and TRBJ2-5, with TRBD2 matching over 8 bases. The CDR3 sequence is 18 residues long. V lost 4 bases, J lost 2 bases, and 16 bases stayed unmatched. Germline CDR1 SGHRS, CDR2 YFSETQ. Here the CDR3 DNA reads TGCGCCAGCAGCCTACTGCGGGGTGGAGCGGGGGAGCAAGAGACCCAGTACTTC. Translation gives CASSLLRGGAGEQETQYF.

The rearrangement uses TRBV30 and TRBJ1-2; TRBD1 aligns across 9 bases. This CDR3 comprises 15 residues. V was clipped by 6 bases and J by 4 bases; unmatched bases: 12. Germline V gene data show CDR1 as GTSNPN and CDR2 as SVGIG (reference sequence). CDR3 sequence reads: CACSVPGQGFYGYTF. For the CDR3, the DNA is TGTGCCTGCTCAGTACCGGGACAGGGCTTCTATGGCTACACCTTC.

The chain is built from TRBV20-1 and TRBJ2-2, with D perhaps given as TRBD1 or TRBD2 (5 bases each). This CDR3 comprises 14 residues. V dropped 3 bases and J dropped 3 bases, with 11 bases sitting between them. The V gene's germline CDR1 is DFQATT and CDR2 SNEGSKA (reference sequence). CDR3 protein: CSASGIRDTGELFF. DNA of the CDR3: TGCAGTGCTAGCGGGATCAGGGACACCGGGGAGCTGTTTTTT.

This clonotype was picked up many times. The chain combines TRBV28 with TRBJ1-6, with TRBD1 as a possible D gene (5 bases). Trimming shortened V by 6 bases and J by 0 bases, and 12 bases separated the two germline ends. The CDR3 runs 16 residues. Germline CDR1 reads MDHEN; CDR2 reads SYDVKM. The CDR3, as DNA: TGTGCCAGCAGACGAAACAGGAGCTCCTATAATTCACCCCTCCACTTT. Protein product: CASRRNRSSYNSPLHF.

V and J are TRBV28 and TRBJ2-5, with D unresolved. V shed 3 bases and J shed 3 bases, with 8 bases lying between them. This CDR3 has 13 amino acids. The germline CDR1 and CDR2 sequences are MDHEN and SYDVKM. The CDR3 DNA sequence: TGTGCCAGCAGTTTCCCACAGAAAGAGACCCAGTACTTC. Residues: CASSFPQKETQYF.

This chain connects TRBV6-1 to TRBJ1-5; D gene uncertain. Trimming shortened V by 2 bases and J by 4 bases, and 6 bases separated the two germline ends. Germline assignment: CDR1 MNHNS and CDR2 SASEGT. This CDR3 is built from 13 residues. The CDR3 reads CASSESENQPQHF. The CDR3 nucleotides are TGTGCCAGCAGTGAATCAGAAAATCAGCCCCAGCATTTT.

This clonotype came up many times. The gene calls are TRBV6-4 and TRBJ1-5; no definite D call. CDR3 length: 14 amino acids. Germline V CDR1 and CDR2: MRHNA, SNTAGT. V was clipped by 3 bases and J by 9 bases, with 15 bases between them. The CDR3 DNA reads TGTGCCAGCAGTGAAGAACCCAAGGTCTGGCCCCAGCATTTT. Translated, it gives CASSEEPKVWPQHF.

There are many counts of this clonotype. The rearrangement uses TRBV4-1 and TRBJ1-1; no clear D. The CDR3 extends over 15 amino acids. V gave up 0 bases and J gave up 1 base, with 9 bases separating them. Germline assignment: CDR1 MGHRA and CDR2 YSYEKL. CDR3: CASSQDGKENTEAFF. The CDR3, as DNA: TGCGCCAGCAGCCAAGATGGCAAAGAGAACACTGAAGCTTTCTTT.

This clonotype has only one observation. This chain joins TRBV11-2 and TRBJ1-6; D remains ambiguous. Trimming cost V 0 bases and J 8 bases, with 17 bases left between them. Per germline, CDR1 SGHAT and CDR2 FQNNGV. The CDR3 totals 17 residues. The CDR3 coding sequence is TGTGCCAGCAGCTTAGATGTGCGGGGAATTGAGGATTCACCCCTCCACTTT. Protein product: CASSLDVRGIEDSPLHF.

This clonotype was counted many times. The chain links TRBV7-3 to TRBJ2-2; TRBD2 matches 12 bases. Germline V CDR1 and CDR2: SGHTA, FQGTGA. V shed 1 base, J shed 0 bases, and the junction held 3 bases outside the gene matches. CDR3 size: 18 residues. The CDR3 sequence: CASSLRTSGIPNTGELFF. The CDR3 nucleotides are TGTGCCAGCAGCTTAAGGACTAGCGGGATTCCGAACACCGGGGAGCTGTTTTTT.